This section outlines one TCR beta chain sequence together with its context. This entry comes from a study of human T cells and chemical hapten exposure. Whole blood, unfractionated, served as the material for total RNA extraction. The V gene lost 2 bases and the J gene lost 1 base, with 8 bases spanning the gap. The germline V gene encodes CDR1 MNHEY and CDR2 SVGEGT. This CDR3 region has 14 residues. Via MiXCR, TCRdb re-called the 5' RACE reads, giving one row per CDR3 protein. The table lists 110,000 or so distinct CDR3 sequences, roughly 19% of them singletons. The rearrangement uses TRBV6-2 or TRBV6-3 and TRBJ2-5; D gene uncertain. The clonotype comes from a human donor in good health. The CDR3 loop reads CASSYDGVQETQYF. CDR3 nucleotide sequence: TGTGCCAGCAGTTACGACGGAGTCCAAGAGACCCAGTACTTC.